This T cell receptor (beta chain) was identified during a study of cytotoxic CD8 clonotypes in ibrutinib-treated CLL (dated by TCRdb to about 2021). About the study as a whole: The cohort was composed of around twelve relapsed/refractory and about 15 treatment-naive patients; IGHV unmutated status was identified in 17 to 18 patients. Response samples were obtained after a median of around 11 months of treatment, with a range of about 6 to 36 months. Cryopreserved peripheral blood mononuclear cells were obtained before treatment, at response, and at either sustained remission or disease progression. On average, each sample had about 250,000 productive templates and around 100,000 productive rearrangements. Longitudinal samples were obtainable from about 30% of the roughly 86 participants in the trial. Partial responses were observed in 24 patients and complete responses in 2; after a median follow-up of 68 months, remission was maintained in roughly 15 patients and progression was observed in roughly twelve.

A MiSeq instrument was used for deep resolution sequencing, which targeted depths ranging from 1 in 1 million up to 1 in 200,000 T cells, with coverage averaging 10x for each clonotype. The immunoSEQ hsTCRB Kit was used to generate the TCR beta libraries. As for the authors' bioinformatics: ImmunoSEQ Data Assistant and ImmunoSEQ Analyzer were used for data analysis, and V, D and J genes were assigned according to IMGT definitions. Clonality, which ranges from 0 to 1, was calculated as one minus the normalized Shannon entropy of productive rearrangement frequencies. Public clonotype analysis was restricted to overrepresented clonotypes comprising at least 0.05% of each patient's repertoire. Repertoires from approximately 12 age-matched healthy donors in immuneACCESS were used as clonality controls. This immuneACCESS table, as held by TCRdb, lists in-frame sequences with V and J called but not all clones. Of the missing ones, under half trace to an unresolved V gene in checked studies; the others have no known cause. V, J and clone size are those of that table, while D and trimming were read from the DNA. The table for this sample lists some 27,000 clones; 45% to 65% of them were counted only once. 5.1% of the sample is in the top ten clones.

Here V drops 3 bases and J drops 1 base, and the junction holds 4 bases not matched to any gene. Reading the germline V gene gives CDR1 SGDLS and CDR2 YYNGEE. The CDR3 runs 15 amino acids, cysteine and phenylalanine included. The DNA shown is the 45-base CDR3, in frame from base 1. For TCR beta library preparation, roughly 2 micrograms of genomic DNA was extracted from cryopreserved PBMCs. Longitudinal blood samples from CLL patients receiving ibrutinib monotherapy were subjected to high-throughput TCR beta sequencing. The patients were enrolled in a single-center, open-label phase 2 trial of ibrutinib monotherapy. This clone occurred once. The specificity of this receptor is unknown. Per-base quality was not reported, and no clone a single base away is much larger than it. Study-wide conclusions, independent of this receptor: Sampling times were not matched between sustained-remission and progressing patients, and lymph node repertoires were not studied. Baseline clonality exceeded that of age-matched healthy donors and correlated strongly with circulating CD8+ T-cell counts. Public clonotypes were found to be uncommon and were observed to contract or remain stable during treatment; the increase in clonality was shown to reflect expansion of private clonotypes at ibrutinib response. Clonality increased at ibrutinib response, stayed stable in sustained remission, and fell back toward baseline at progression.

This TCR was recovered from a human donor with chronic lymphocytic leukemia. The chain was built from TRBV9 and TRBJ1-3, with TRBD1 identical over 7 junction bases. The material sequenced was PBMCs, taken before ibrutinib treatment. The CDR3 has the sequence CASSGTTGSGNTIYF. In nucleotides, the sequence is TGTGCCAGCAGCGGAACGACAGGGTCTGGAAACACCATATATTTT. Joined to the reference TRBV9 and TRBJ1-3 proteins, this CDR3 gives the full variable domain: DSGVTQTPKHLITATGQRVTLRCSPRSGDLSVYWYQQSLDQGLQFLIQYYNGEERAKGNILERFSAQQFPDLHSELNLSSLELGDSALYFCASSGTTGSGNTIYFGEGSWLTVV.